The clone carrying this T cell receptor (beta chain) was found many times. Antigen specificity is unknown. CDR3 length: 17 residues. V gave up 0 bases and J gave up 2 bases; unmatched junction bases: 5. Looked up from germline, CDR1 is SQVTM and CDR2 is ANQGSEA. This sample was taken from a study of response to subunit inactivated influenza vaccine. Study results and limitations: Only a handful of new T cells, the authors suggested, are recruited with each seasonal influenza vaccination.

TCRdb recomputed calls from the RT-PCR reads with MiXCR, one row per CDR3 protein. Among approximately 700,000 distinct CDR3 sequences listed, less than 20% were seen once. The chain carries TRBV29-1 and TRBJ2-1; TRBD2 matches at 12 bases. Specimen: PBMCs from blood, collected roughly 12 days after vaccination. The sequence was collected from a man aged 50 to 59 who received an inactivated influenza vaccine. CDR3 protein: CSVEDPRLAGAYNEQFF. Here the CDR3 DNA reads TGCAGCGTTGAAGACCCCCGACTAGCGGGAGCCTACAATGAGCAGTTCTTC.